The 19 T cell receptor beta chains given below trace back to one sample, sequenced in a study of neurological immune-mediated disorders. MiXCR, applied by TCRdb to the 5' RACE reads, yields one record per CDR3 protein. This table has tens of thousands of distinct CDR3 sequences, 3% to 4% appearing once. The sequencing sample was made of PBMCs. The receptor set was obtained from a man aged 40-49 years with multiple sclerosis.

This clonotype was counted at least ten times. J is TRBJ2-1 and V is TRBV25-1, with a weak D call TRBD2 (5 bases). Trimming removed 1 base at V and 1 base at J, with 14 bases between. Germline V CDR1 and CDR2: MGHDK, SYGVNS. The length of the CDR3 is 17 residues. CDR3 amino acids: CASSESPLAGSYNEQFF. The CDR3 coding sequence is TGTGCCAGCAGTGAATCTCCCCTCGCGGGTTCCTACAATGAGCAGTTCTTC.

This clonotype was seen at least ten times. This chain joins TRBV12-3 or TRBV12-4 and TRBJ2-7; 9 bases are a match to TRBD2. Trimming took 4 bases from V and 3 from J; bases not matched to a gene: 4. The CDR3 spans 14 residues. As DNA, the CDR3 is TGTGCCAGCAGTTATAGCGGGAGTTTCTACGAGCAGTACTTC. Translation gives CASSYSGSFYEQYF.

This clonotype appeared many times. DNA of the CDR3: TGCAGTGCTAGTTCTCCTGCAACCAAGACCCAGTACTTC. Encoded protein: CSASSPATKTQYF. The chain carries TRBV20-1 and TRBJ2-5; no clear D. The CDR3 sequence is 13 residues long. V gave up 3 bases and J gave up 6 bases, with 14 bases separating them. The germline CDR1 and CDR2 sequences are DFQATT and SNEGSKA (reference sequence).

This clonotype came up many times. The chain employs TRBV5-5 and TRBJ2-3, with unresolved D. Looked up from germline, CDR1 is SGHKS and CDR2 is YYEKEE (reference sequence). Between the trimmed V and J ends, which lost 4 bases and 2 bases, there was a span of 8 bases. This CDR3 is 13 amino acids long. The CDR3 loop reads CASSLQITDTQYF. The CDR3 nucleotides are TGTGCCAGCAGCCTACAGATCACAGATACGCAGTATTTT.

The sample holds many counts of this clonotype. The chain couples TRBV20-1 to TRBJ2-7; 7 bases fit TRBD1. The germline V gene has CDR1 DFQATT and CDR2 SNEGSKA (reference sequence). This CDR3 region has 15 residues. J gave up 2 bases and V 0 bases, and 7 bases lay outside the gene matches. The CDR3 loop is CSARDPGTAAYEQYF. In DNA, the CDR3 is TGCAGTGCTAGAGATCCCGGGACAGCTGCCTACGAGCAGTACTTC.

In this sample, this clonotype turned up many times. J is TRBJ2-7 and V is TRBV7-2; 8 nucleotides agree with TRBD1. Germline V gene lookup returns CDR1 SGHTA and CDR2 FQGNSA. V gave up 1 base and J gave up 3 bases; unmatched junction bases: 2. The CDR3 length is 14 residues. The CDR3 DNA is TGTGCCAGCAGCTTAGGGGGGACAGGCTACGAGCAGTACTTC. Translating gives CASSLGGTGYEQYF.

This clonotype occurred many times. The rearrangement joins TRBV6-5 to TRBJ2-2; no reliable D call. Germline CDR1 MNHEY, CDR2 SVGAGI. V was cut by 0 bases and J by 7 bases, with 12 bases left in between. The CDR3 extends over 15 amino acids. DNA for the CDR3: TGTGCCAGCAGTTACTCAAATCCGGGCTTCGGGGAGCTGTTTTTT. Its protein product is CASSYSNPGFGELFF.

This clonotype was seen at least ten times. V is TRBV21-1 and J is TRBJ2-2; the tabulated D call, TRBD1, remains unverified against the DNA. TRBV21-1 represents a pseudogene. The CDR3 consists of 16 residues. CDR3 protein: CASSKTAPYITGELFF. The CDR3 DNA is TGTGCCAGCAGCAAAACGGCCCCCTACATCACCGGGGAGCTGTTTTTT.

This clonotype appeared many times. Here the CDR3 DNA reads TGTGCCAGCAGTGACATCCGGGACGGGGGCACAGATACGCAGTATTTT. This gives the protein CASSDIRDGGTDTQYF. The chain links TRBV27 to TRBJ2-3; D is possibly TRBD1 or TRBD2 (5 bases each). In germline, CDR1 is MNHEY, CDR2 SMNVEV (reference sequence). This CDR3 spans 16 amino acids. The V end was cut by 5 bases, the J end by 1 base, with 16 bases between.

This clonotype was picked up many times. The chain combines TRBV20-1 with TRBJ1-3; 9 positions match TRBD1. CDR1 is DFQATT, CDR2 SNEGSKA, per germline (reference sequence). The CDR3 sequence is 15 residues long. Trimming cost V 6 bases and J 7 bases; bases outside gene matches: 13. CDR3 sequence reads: CSAAPGQGYSNTIYF. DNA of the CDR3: TGCAGTGCAGCCCCTGGACAGGGGTATTCGAACACCATATATTTT.

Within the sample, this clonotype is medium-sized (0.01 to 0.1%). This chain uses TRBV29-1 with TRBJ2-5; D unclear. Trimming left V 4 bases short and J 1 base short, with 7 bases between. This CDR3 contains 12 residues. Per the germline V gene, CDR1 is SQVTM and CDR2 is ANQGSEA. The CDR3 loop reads CSVGTGQETQYF. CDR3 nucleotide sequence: TGCAGCGTTGGGACGGGCCAAGAGACCCAGTACTTC.

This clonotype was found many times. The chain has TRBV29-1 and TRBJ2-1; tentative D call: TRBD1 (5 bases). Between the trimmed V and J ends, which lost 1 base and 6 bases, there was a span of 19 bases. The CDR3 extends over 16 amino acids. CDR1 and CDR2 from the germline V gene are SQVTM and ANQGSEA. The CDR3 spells CSVEGTARVFINEQFF. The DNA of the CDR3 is TGCAGCGTTGAAGGAACGGCCAGGGTATTCATCAATGAGCAGTTCTTC.

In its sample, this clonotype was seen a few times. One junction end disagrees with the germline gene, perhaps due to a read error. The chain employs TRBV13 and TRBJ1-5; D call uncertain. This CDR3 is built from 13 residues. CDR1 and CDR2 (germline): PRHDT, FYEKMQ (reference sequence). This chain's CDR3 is CASSLGNNKTQNF. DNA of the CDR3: TGTGCCAGCAGCTTAGGTAACAATAAGACCCAGAATTTT. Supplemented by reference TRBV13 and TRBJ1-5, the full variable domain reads AAGVIQSPRHLIKEKRETATLKCYPIPRHDTVYWYQQGPGQDPQFLISFYEKMQSDKGSIPDRFSAQQFSDYHSELNMSSLELGDSALYFCASSLGNNKTQNFGDGTRLSIL.

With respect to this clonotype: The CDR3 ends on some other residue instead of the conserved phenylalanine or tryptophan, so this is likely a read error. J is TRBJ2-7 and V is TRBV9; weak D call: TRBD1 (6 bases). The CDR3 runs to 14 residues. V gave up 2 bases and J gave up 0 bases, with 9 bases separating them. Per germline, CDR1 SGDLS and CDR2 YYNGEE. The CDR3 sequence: CASSVKGDSYEQYN. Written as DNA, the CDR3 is TGTGCCAGCAGCGTTAAGGGGGACTCCTACGAGCAGTACAAC.

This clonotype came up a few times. The CDR3 DNA follows: TGCGCCAGCAGCTTTACAGGGGGCTGGGATGAGCAGTTCTTC. Encoded protein: CASSFTGGWDEQFF. This chain connects TRBV5-1 to TRBJ2-1, with 9 bases lining up with TRBD1. The CDR3 spans 14 residues. The germline gives CDR1 SGHRS, CDR2 YFSETQ. The J segment lost 8 bases and the V segment lost 2 bases, leaving 5 bases of the junction unmatched.

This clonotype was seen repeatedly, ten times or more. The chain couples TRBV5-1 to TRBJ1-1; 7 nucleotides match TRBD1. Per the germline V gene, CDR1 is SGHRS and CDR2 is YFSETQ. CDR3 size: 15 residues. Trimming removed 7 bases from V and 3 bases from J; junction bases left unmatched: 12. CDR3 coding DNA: TGCGCCAGCCGGGGACAGCCCTCCGGGGACACTGAAGCTTTCTTT. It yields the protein CASRGQPSGDTEAFF. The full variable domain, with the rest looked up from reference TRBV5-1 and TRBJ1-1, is KAGVTQTPRYLIKTRGQQVTLSCSPISGHRSVSWYQQTPGQGLQFLFEYFSETQRNKGNFPGRFSGRQFSNSRSEMNVSTLELGDSALYLCASRGQPSGDTEAFFGQGTRLTVV.

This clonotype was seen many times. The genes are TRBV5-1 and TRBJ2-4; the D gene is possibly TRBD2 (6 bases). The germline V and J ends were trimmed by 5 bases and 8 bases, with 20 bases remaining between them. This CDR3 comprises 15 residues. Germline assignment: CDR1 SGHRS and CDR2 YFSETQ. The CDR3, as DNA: TGCGCCAGCAGTCCGATAGCGGAGCGAAGGGACATTCAGTACTTC. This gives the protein CASSPIAERRDIQYF.

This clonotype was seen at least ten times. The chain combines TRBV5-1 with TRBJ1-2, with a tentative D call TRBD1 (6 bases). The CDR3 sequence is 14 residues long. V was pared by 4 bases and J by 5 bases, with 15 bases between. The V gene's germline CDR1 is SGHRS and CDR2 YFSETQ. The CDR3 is CASSLEKGGYGYTF. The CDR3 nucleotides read TGCGCCAGCAGCCTGGAGAAGGGGGGATATGGCTACACCTTC.

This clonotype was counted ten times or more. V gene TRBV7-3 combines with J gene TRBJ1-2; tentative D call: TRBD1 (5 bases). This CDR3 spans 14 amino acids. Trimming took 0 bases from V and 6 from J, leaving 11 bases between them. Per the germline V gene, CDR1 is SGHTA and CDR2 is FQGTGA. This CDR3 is CASSLTRDRDGYTF. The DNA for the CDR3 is TGTGCCAGCAGCTTAACCAGGGACCGAGATGGCTACACCTTC.